These T cell receptor beta chains were read from a single sample in a study of control samples from healthy donors and cancer patients. Only in-frame clones appear in the TCRdb table, and some are missing; sequencing was by immunoSEQ multiplex PCR. The sample records approximately 100,000 clones, approximately 86% being singletons. What was sequenced was blood. The receptors here all came from a young man in good health. Both conserved end residues are part of each CDR3. A D gene is named only where the DNA matches it firmly. Some rows mark clone size as missing; the rest say once, few, many or name a class of expanded clone.

V	D	size	J	CDR3	DNA
TRBV7-9	.	.	TRBJ1-1	CASSPGLNTEAFF	TGTGCCAGCTCCCCTGGTCTGAACACTGAAGCTTTCTTT
TRBV7-6	TRBD2	.	TRBJ2-2	CASSLLPLAVNTGELFF	TGTGCCAGCAGCTTACTGCCACTAGCGGTAAACACCGGGGAGCTGTTTTTT
TRBV19	.	.	TRBJ2-7	CASSLGPLSSYEQYF	TGTGCCAGTAGTCTAGGACCCTTGAGCTCCTACGAGCAGTACTTC
TRBV3-1/TRBV3-2	.	.	TRBJ1-1	CASSQVGRVAFF	TGTGCCAGCAGCCAAGTCGGCAGGGTAGCTTTCTTT
TRBV18	TRBD2	.	TRBJ2-7	CASSPPSLAGYEQYF	TGTGCCAGCTCACCACCGTCACTAGCGGGGTACGAGCAGTACTTC
TRBV6-5	TRBD1	.	TRBJ1-5	CASSGDRGYNQPQHF	TGTGCCAGCAGCGGAGACAGGGGATATAATCAGCCCCAGCATTTT
TRBV7-2	TRBD1	.	TRBJ1-1	CASSSGQGRTEAFF	TGTGCCAGCAGCTCCGGACAGGGCAGGACTGAAGCTTTCTTT
TRBV2	.	.	TRBJ1-2	CASRKEAGYGYTF	TGTGCCAGCAGAAAGGAAGCTGGTTATGGCTACACCTTC
TRBV6-5	.	.	TRBJ1-1	CASSYGPMNTEAFF	TGTGCCAGCAGTTACGGTCCCATGAACACTGAAGCTTTCTTT
TRBV7-2	.	few	TRBJ2-7	CASSLAGSSYEQYF	TGTGCCAGCAGCTTAGCAGGGTCCTCCTACGAGCAGTACTTC